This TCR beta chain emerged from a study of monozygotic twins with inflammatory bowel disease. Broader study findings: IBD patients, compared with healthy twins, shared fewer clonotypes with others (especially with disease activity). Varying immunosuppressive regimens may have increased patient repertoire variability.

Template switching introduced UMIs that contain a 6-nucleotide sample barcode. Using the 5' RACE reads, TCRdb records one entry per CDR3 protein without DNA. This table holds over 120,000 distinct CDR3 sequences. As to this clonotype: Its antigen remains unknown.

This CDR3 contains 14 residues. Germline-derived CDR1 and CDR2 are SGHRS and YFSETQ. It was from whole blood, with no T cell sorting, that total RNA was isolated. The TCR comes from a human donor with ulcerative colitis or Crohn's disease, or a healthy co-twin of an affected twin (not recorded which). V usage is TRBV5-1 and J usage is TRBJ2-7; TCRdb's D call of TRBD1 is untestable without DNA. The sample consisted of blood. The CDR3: CASSPDRVPYEQYF.